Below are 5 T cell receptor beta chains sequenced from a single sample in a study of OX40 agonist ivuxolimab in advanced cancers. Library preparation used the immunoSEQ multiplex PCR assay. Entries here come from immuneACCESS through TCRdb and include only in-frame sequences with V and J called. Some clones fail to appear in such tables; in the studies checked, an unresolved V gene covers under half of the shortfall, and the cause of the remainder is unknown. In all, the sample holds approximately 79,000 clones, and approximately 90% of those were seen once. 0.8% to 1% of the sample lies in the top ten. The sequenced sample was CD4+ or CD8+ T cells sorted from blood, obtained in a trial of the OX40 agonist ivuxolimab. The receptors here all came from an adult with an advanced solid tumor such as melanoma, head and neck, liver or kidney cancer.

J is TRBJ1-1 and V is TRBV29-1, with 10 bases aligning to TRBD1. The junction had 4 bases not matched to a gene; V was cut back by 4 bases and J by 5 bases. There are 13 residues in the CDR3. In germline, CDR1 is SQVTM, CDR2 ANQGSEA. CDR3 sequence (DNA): TGCAGCGTTGTGGGACAGGGGACGACTGAAGCTTTCTTT. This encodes CSVVGQGTTEAFF.

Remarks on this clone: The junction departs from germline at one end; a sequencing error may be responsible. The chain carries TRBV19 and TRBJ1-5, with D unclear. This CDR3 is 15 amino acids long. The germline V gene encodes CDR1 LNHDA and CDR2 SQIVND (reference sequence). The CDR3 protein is CASITSGGSHQPQHF. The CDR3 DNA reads TGTGCCAGTATTACCTCCGGCGGTAGCCATCAGCCCCAGCATTTT.

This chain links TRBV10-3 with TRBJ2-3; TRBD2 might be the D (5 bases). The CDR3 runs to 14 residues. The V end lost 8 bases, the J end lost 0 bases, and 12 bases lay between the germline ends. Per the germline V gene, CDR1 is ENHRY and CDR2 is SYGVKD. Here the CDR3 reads CAIGGQASTDTQYF. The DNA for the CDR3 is TGTGCCATCGGCGGGCAGGCTAGCACAGATACGCAGTATTTT.

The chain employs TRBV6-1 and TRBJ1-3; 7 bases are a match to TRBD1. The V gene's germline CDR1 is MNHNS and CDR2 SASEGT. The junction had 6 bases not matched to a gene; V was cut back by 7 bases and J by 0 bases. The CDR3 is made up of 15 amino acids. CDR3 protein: CASNRDRVSGNTIYF. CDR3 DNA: TGTGCCAGCAATAGAGACAGGGTCTCTGGAAACACCATATATTTT.

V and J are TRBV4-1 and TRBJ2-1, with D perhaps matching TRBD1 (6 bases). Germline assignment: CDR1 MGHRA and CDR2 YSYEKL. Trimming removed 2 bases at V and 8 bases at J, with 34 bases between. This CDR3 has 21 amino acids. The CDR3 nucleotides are TGCGCCAGCAGCCAACGGGTGACAGGCCCAGGGATGAGCAGTTCCAGGGATGAGCAGTTCTTC. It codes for CASSQRVTGPGMSSSRDEQFF.